Described below is a single T cell receptor (beta chain) sequence and its context. The CDR3 sequence is 15 residues long. J lost 6 bases, V lost 5 bases, and 7 bases had no gene match. Germline V CDR1 and CDR2: SGHVS, FQNEAQ. Study processing details: Estimates of nucleated cell counts were drawn from the amplification of reference gene primers. Libraries were prepared by immunoSEQ multiplex PCR; TCRdb keeps only in-frame clonotypes and omits some of them. The V and J calls and clone size were taken over from that table, and D and trimming were inferred from the DNA. The sample yields about 400,000 clones, around 89% seen once. The sample originates from a study of blood T cell repertoires in COVID-19. Study as a whole: Samples representing acute and convalescent COVID-19 were sourced from the United States, Italy and Spain.

The participants were between about 18 and 90 years old and came from 24 US areas. The sample was PBMCs or T cells enriched from blood (not recorded which). The receptor comes from a woman in her 30s with acute COVID-19. The chain joins TRBV7-8 to TRBJ2-3; 11 bases match TRBD2. CDR3 region: CASSKIAGGLDTQYF. As DNA, the CDR3 is TGTGCCAGCAGCAAGATAGCGGGGGGGCTGGATACGCAGTATTTT.